The T cell receptor (beta chain) under discussion was sequenced for a study of T cell responses to AZD1222 COVID-19 vaccine. Regarding the study as a whole: White British ancestry dominated among donors, who included more females, and clonal diversity was possibly underestimated. Every sample of the repertoires postdated the peak T cell response. Nearly half of unique spike-specific TCRs reportedly avoided B.1.351 and B.1.1.7 mutated regions.

The CDR3 extends over 16 amino acids. Germline V CDR1 and CDR2: MGHRA, YSYEKL. The V gene end was trimmed by 4 bases and the J gene end by 3 bases; junction bases not matched to a gene: 4. The method was immunoSEQ multiplex PCR; TCRdb's version includes in-frame clones alone and lacks a portion of them. This table has tens of thousands of clones, roughly 90% appearing once. Pooled samples include second doses given at about 4 or 12 weeks. As to this clone: What it recognizes is unknown.

The specimen was peripheral blood, collected 28 days after the second AZD1222 dose. The chain combines TRBV4-1 with TRBJ2-1; TRBD1 agrees at 12 bases. This TCR was sampled from an adult who received the AZD1222 COVID-19 vaccine. The CDR3 DNA follows: TGCGCCAGCAGCCGAGGGACAGGGGGCTTCTACAATGAGCAGTTCTTC. Translation gives CASSRGTGGFYNEQFF.